This TCR beta chain originates from a study of blood T cells in healthy people across ages. Study-wide findings and caveats: In long-lived donors, naive CD4+ cell counts and diversity exceeded those of aged donors.

A sample-barcoded 5' primer and a J-beta primer mix were used in a second PCR of roughly 7 to 12 cycles. TCRdb fed the 5' RACE reads into MiXCR, producing one record per CDR3 protein. This table has about 800,000 distinct CDR3 sequences, roughly 50% appearing once. CDR1 is MDHEN, CDR2 SYDVKM, per germline. This CDR3 is built from 15 residues. V shed 6 bases, J shed 6 bases, and the junction held 12 bases outside the gene matches. For this clonotype: Its target is not known.

The material sequenced was blood. This TCR came from a man aged 25-45 years in good health. The V call is TRBV28, the J call TRBJ2-7, with 9 bases matching TRBD2. The CDR3 reads CASRKPIAGVAEQYF. The CDR3 nucleotides read TGTGCCAGCAGGAAACCGATAGCGGGAGTCGCCGAGCAGTACTTC.